These 20 T cell receptor beta chains were sequenced from one sample in a study of metastatic and nonmetastatic thyroid tumors. TCRdb re-analyzed the PCR reads through MiXCR. The table records 25,000 to 35,000 clones, approximately 17% of them present only once. Not a single patient had been given any form of treatment at any point before undergoing thyroid surgery. Sequencing used blood. These receptors were taken from a female donor with papillary thyroid cancer or a benign thyroid nodule (not recorded which). Some clones in this sample may be carry-over from other donors' samples.

This clone was observed at least ten times. The V call is TRBV12-3 or TRBV12-4, the J call TRBJ1-1; D remains unclear. There are 14 residues in the CDR3. Trimming left V 5 bases short and J 3 bases short, with 13 bases between. CDR3: CASSHNVEYTEAFF. CDR3 in DNA: TGTGCCAGCAGTCACAATGTCGAGTACACTGAAGCTTTCTTT.

In this sample, this clone turned up many times. CDR3 residues: CASSRTGLAPDTQYF. The CDR3 bases are TGTGCCAGTAGTCGAACTGGGCTAGCTCCAGATACGCAGTATTTT. This rearrangement joins TRBV19 to TRBJ2-3; possible D gene TRBD2, 5 bases. V gave up 5 bases and J gave up 4 bases, with 16 bases separating them. Germline V gene data show CDR1 as LNHDA and CDR2 as SQIVND (reference sequence). This CDR3 region has 15 residues.

This clone showed up many times. This chain connects TRBV2 to TRBJ2-1; D is possibly TRBD1 (6 bases). The CDR3 extends over 16 amino acids. Looked up from germline, CDR1 is SNHLY and CDR2 is FYNNEI. V was clipped by 3 bases and J by 3 bases, with 15 bases between them. The CDR3 nucleotides read TGTGCCAGCAGTGATACCCTCGGGACAAACTACAATGAGCAGTTCTTC. It translates to CASSDTLGTNYNEQFF.

There are many counts of this clone. The gene calls are TRBV9 and TRBJ2-2; 10 positions match TRBD2. Looked up from germline, CDR1 is SGDLS and CDR2 is YYNGEE. This CDR3 contains 15 residues. Germline trimming cut 4 bases from V and 2 bases from J; bases unmatched to any gene: 2. CDR3 coding DNA: TGTGCCAGCAGCCGGACTAGCGGTAACACCGGGGAGCTGTTTTTT. Its translation is CASSRTSGNTGELFF.

This chain joins TRBV20-1 and TRBJ1-1, with D possibly TRBD1 on 6 matching bases. CDR3 size: 16 residues. Germline V lookup: CDR1 DFQATT, CDR2 SNEGSKA (reference sequence). Between the trimmed V and J ends, which lost 1 base and 1 base, there was a span of 16 bases. In nucleotides, the CDR3 is TGCAGTGCTAGAGGTCATTCGAGGGGACAGAACACTGAAGCTTTCTTT. This encodes CSARGHSRGQNTEAFF.

This clone was seen at least ten times. The rearrangement uses TRBV9 and TRBJ1-1; D perhaps matches TRBD1 (5 bases). This CDR3 comprises 15 residues. Germline-derived CDR1 and CDR2 are SGDLS and YYNGEE. The germline V and J ends were trimmed by 0 bases and 7 bases, with 16 bases remaining between them. CDR3 DNA: TGTGCCAGCAGCGTAGAACCGGGGACGAGACGTGAAGCTTTCTTT. The encoded protein is CASSVEPGTRREAFF.

The chain carries TRBV6-1 and TRBJ2-2, with no clear D. CDR1 MNHNS and CDR2 SASEGT come from the germline V gene. The CDR3 is 13 residues long. V was pared by 11 bases and J by 2 bases, with 12 bases between. The CDR3 protein is CAAFSSNTGELFF. The CDR3 nucleotides read TGTGCCGCTTTCTCCTCTAACACCGGGGAGCTGTTTTTT.

This clone was seen repeatedly, ten times or more. The chain has TRBV4-1 and TRBJ2-3; 11 positions agree with TRBD2. Germline CDR1 and CDR2: MGHRA and YSYEKL. The J segment lost 1 base and the V segment lost 3 bases, leaving 0 bases of the junction unmatched. The CDR3 sequence is 15 residues long. The DNA for the CDR3 is TGCGCCAGCAGCCAGACTAGCGGGGGCACAGATACGCAGTATTTT. Its translation is CASSQTSGGTDTQYF.

Turning to this clone: A single base separates this from a much larger clone, so it may be a read error. The chain uses TRBV5-4 and TRBJ1-6; D is uncertain. Germline assignment: CDR1 SGHNT and CDR2 YYREEE (reference sequence). The CDR3 covers 15 residues. DNA for the CDR3: TGTGCCAACAGCAACGCGTCCGGGGTTTACTCACCCCTCCACTTT. This codes for CANSNASGVYSPLHF. The whole variable domain, remainder taken from reference TRBV5-4 and TRBJ1-6, is ETGVTQSPTHLIKTRGQQVTLRCSSQSGHNTVSWYQQALGQGPQFIFQYYREEENGRGNFPPRFSGLQFPNYSSELNVNALELDDSALYLCANSNASGVYSPLHFGNGTRLTVT.

This chain uses TRBV5-1 with TRBJ2-7, with unresolved D. The CDR3 spans 15 residues. Germline V gene sequence: CDR1 SGHRS, CDR2 YFSETQ. V was pared by 4 bases and J by 0 bases, with 14 bases between. The CDR3 DNA reads TGCGCCAGCAGCCACAAGTTTTCCTCCTCCTACGAGCAGTACTTC. Its translation is CASSHKFSSSYEQYF.

This clone was counted at least ten times. The V gene is TRBV19, the J gene TRBJ1-1; D perhaps matches TRBD1 (6 bases). The germline V gene encodes CDR1 LNHDA and CDR2 SQIVND (reference sequence). V lost 3 bases, J lost 3 bases, and 8 bases lay in between. The length of the CDR3 is 13 residues. CDR3 sequence: CASSIDRYTEAFF. The CDR3 DNA is TGTGCCAGTAGTATCGACAGGTACACTGAAGCTTTCTTT.

This clone was seen once. A much more abundant neighbour one base away suggests this may be a read error. This chain joins TRBV9 and TRBJ2-3, with 8 bases that match TRBD2. Germline V gene sequence: CDR1 SGDLS, CDR2 YYNGEE. Losses at the gene ends were 4 bases for V and 5 bases for J; bases not matched to a gene: 9. This CDR3 comprises 15 residues. CDR3 sequence (DNA): TGTGCCAGCAGCTTTGGGACTAGTCAAGAAGATACGCAGTATTTT. It codes for CASSFGTSQEDTQYF. Complete variable domain (other parts from reference TRBV9 and TRBJ2-3): DSGVTQTPKHLITATGQRVTLRCSPRSGDLSVYWYQQSLDQGLQFLIQYYNGEERAKGNILERFSAQQFPDLHSELNLSSLELGDSALYFCASSFGTSQEDTQYFGPGTRLTVL.

This clone turned up a few times. The V gene is TRBV6-2 or TRBV6-3, the J gene TRBJ1-2; D may be TRBD1 (5 bases). Germline V lookup: CDR1 MNHEY, CDR2 SVGEGT. The CDR3 has 15 amino acids. Trimming stripped 6 bases from V and 6 bases from J, with 20 bases between. The CDR3 sequence: CASRAWAGYHHGYTF. In DNA form, the CDR3 reads TGTGCCAGCAGGGCCTGGGCAGGGTATCATCATGGCTACACCTTC.

This clone has ten or more counts. J is TRBJ2-5 and V is TRBV18, with 7 positions matching TRBD2. Germline V gene data show CDR1 as KGHSH and CDR2 as LQKENI. There are 17 residues in the CDR3. Trimming removed 3 bases from V and 1 base from J; junction bases left unmatched: 11. The CDR3 here is CASSPPRGTGTQETQYF. The CDR3 DNA reads TGTGCCAGCTCACCTCCGCGGGGGACTGGGACCCAAGAGACCCAGTACTTC.

This chain links TRBV9 with TRBJ1-2, with D unclear. The germline V gene encodes CDR1 SGDLS and CDR2 YYNGEE. The CDR3 loop spans 13 amino acids. With 5 bases removed from V and 8 bases from J, the gap between germline ends came to 16 bases. The CDR3 DNA is TGTGCCAGCAGTGAGTACCCGTTCGGGGGCTACACCTTC. It is translated as CASSEYPFGGYTF.

Many counts were recorded for this clone. The rearrangement uses TRBV18 and TRBJ2-4; D gene unclear. The CDR3 loop spans 13 amino acids. V was trimmed by 2 bases and J by 5 bases, leaving 7 bases between them. From germline, CDR1 is KGHSH and CDR2 LQKENI. The chain's CDR3 is CASSPETENIQYF. For the CDR3, the DNA is TGTGCCAGCTCACCAGAGACGGAAAACATTCAGTACTTC.

This clone was detected many times. This chain uses TRBV2 with TRBJ1-2; possibly TRBD1 for D (6 bases). Between the trimmed V and J ends, which lost 2 bases and 3 bases, there was a span of 13 bases. The CDR3 spans 15 residues. CDR1 is SNHLY and CDR2 is FYNNEI in the germline V gene. CDR3 nucleotide sequence: TGTGCCAGCAGTGAATGGGGGAACAGGGACTATGGCTACACCTTC. This gives the protein CASSEWGNRDYGYTF.

With regard to this clone: At one end, the junction sequence differs from germline, possibly due to a read error. The chain combines TRBV7-3 with TRBJ1-2; possibly TRBD1 for D (5 bases). The CDR3 is 15 amino acids. Germline-derived CDR1 and CDR2 are SGHTA and FQGTGA. The CDR3 DNA sequence: TGTGCCAGCAGCCCATCAGGGACCTCTAACTATGGATACACCTTC. Translation gives CASSPSGTSNYGYTF.

In this sample, this clone turned up many times. Written as DNA, the CDR3 is TGTGCCAGCGGCCGCGGGGACAGATACGAGCAGTACTTC. Translating it yields CASGRGDRYEQYF. The chain joins TRBV7-2 to TRBJ2-7; a weak D match, TRBD1 (7 bases). Trimming cost V 8 bases and J 4 bases, with 15 bases left between them. The CDR3 sequence is 13 residues long. In germline, CDR1 is SGHTA, CDR2 FQGNSA.

This clone appeared a few times. This chain connects TRBV2 to TRBJ1-6; 10 bases are a match to TRBD1. Germline V CDR1 and CDR2: SNHLY, FYNNEI. Trimming removed 4 bases from V and 7 bases from J; junction bases left unmatched: 4. The CDR3 is 15 residues long. The CDR3, as DNA: TGTGCCAGCAGTGCTCCGACAGGGGGCAATTCACCCCTCCACTTT. This codes for CASSAPTGGNSPLHF.